This passage covers 19 T cell receptor beta chains from one sample sequenced in a study of T cells after yellow fever vaccination. TCRdb re-called the 5' RACE reads through MiXCR, storing one row per CDR3 protein. The sample carries about 320,000 distinct CDR3 sequences, 12% recorded once. The sample consisted of CD4+ T cells sorted from PBMCs, taken 15 days after the yellow fever booster vaccination. All receptors come from a man aged 18-30 years who received the YFV17D yellow fever vaccine.

The rearrangement uses TRBV24-1 and TRBJ2-3; D gene unclear. Trimming cost V 3 bases and J 7 bases, with 10 bases left between them. The CDR3 is 13 residues long. Germline V gives CDR1 KGHDR, CDR2 SFDVKD. CDR3 coding DNA: TGTGCCACCAGTGATCTCGTTGGAAATACGCAGTATTTT. It is translated as CATSDLVGNTQYF.

This chain joins TRBV24-1 and TRBJ1-1, with 8 bases that match TRBD1. CDR1 and CDR2 from the germline V gene are KGHDR and SFDVKD. The V gene end was trimmed by 2 bases and the J gene end by 6 bases; junction bases not matched to a gene: 10. This CDR3 region has 16 residues. CDR3 residues: CATSDSSTGASSEAFF. The DNA for the CDR3 is TGTGCCACCAGTGATTCGTCGACAGGGGCGTCTTCTGAAGCTTTCTTT.

The gene calls are TRBV20-1 and TRBJ2-4, with TRBD2 matching over 12 bases. CDR3 size: 15 residues. V was pared by 1 base and J by 8 bases, with 6 bases of the junction left unmatched. From germline, CDR1 is DFQATT and CDR2 SNEGSKA (reference sequence). CDR3 nucleotides: TGCAGTGCTAGAGCTAGCGGGGGGGCCAACGACATTCAGTACTTC. This sequence encodes CSARASGGANDIQYF.

This clonotype was observed a few times. The chain combines TRBV4-3 with TRBJ2-5; 9 positions agree with TRBD2. Germline CDR1 and CDR2: LGHNA and YSLEER. The length of the CDR3 is 18 residues. V trimming: 5 bases; J trimming: 5 bases; junction bases outside the gene matches: 18. The CDR3 sequence is CASSARLADYLREETQYF. The CDR3 DNA follows: TGCGCCAGCAGCGCACGACTAGCGGACTATCTTCGCGAGGAGACCCAGTACTTC.

This rearrangement joins TRBV5-1 to TRBJ2-2; 9 nucleotides match TRBD1. With V trimmed by 7 bases and J by 7 bases, 5 bases remained unmatched. The CDR3 is made up of 13 amino acids. The germline V gene encodes CDR1 SGHRS and CDR2 YFSETQ. In DNA, the CDR3 is TGCGCCAGCCAGGGACAGGGTGTCGGGGAGCTGTTTTTT. As protein: CASQGQGVGELFF.

The J gene is TRBJ2-7, the V gene TRBV6-6; D not resolved. CDR3 length: 15 amino acids. V lost 6 bases to trimming and J lost 2 bases, with 17 bases between them. The germline V gene has CDR1 MNHNY and CDR2 SVGAGI (reference sequence). The CDR3 DNA follows: TGTGCCAGCAGAACCCGGGTCCTCAAAACCTACGAGCAGTACTTC. It translates to CASRTRVLKTYEQYF.

This chain uses TRBV27 with TRBJ1-2; D ambiguous. The CDR3 consists of 13 residues. V gave up 0 bases and J gave up 6 bases, with 8 bases separating them. Germline CDR1 MNHEY, CDR2 SMNVEV (reference sequence). The CDR3 DNA is TGTGCCAGCAGTTTATCAATGACGGATGGCTACACCTTC. It translates to CASSLSMTDGYTF.

The chain uses TRBV12-5 and TRBJ2-3, with unresolved D. This CDR3 is built from 13 residues. Germline lookup yields CDR1 LGHNT and CDR2 FRNRAP. The germline V and J ends were trimmed by 9 bases and 0 bases, with 10 bases remaining between them. The CDR3 protein is CASADGSTDTQYF. DNA of the CDR3: TGTGCTAGCGCCGACGGAAGCACAGATACGCAGTATTTT.

The rearrangement uses TRBV7-2 and TRBJ2-4; D gene uncertain. Germline values: CDR1 SGHTA, CDR2 FQGNSA. Deletions cut 2 bases from V and 3 bases from J, with 14 bases between. This CDR3 spans 16 amino acids. DNA of the CDR3: TGTGCCAGCAGCTTATCGGTTGGTAGGGTCAAAAACATTCAGTACTTC. This translates into CASSLSVGRVKNIQYF. The complete variable domain, with remaining parts taken from reference TRBV7-2 and TRBJ2-4, reads GAGVSQSPSNKVTEKGKDVELRCDPISGHTALYWYRQSLGQGLEFLIYFQGNSAPDKSGLPSDRFSAERTGGSVSTLTIQRTQQEDSAVYLCASSLSVGRVKNIQYFGAGTRLSVL.

The chain couples TRBV5-1 to TRBJ2-3; D unclear. This CDR3 has 13 residues. Germline assignment: CDR1 SGHRS and CDR2 YFSETQ. V shed 5 bases and J shed 2 bases, with 9 bases lying between them. The CDR3 region has the DNA TGCGCCAGCAGGGGTGGAGCCACAGATACGCAGTATTTT. It translates to CASRGGATDTQYF.

This clonotype was seen only a few times. The V gene is TRBV7-2, the J gene TRBJ1-4, with a tentative D call TRBD1 (5 bases). Germline-derived CDR1 and CDR2 are SGHTA and FQGNSA. CDR3 length: 16 amino acids. V was trimmed by 5 bases and J by 8 bases, leaving 21 bases between them. CDR3 protein: CASSPAPRGGWEKLFF. Written as DNA, the CDR3 is TGTGCCAGCAGCCCGGCCCCACGGGGCGGCTGGGAAAAACTGTTTTTT.

The chain links TRBV7-6 to TRBJ2-7; 9 nucleotides agree with TRBD1. Germline CDR1 SGHVS, CDR2 FNYEAQ. The V segment lost 5 bases and the J segment 5 bases; nucleotides outside the gene matches: 13. CDR3 length: 16 residues. CDR3 in amino acids: CASSPGAGQGVHEQYF. Here the CDR3 DNA reads TGTGCCAGCAGCCCCGGGGCGGGACAGGGAGTTCACGAGCAGTACTTC.

This clonotype showed up many times. The chain links TRBV7-6 to TRBJ2-7; D might be TRBD1 or TRBD2, each matching 5 bases. This CDR3 comprises 14 residues. Germline V gene sequence: CDR1 SGHVS, CDR2 FNYEAQ. Trimming shortened V by 5 bases and J by 2 bases, and 13 bases separated the two germline ends. The CDR3 DNA is TGTGCCAGCAGCAGGGGACCGCTAGCCTACGAGCAGTACGTC. Translating it yields CASSRGPLAYEQYV.

The rearrangement joins TRBV19 to TRBJ2-1, with TRBD2 matching over 15 bases. The CDR3 has 15 amino acids. The junction had 7 bases not matched to a gene; V was cut back by 8 bases and J by 8 bases. Germline assignment: CDR1 LNHDA and CDR2 SQIVND (reference sequence). The CDR3 nucleotides read TGTGCCAGTTGCGGACTAGCGGGGGGGAGGGATGAGCAGTTCTTC. This translates into CASCGLAGGRDEQFF.

The chain has TRBV6-5 and TRBJ1-2, with D perhaps matching TRBD1 (6 bases). Germline values: CDR1 MNHEY, CDR2 SVGAGI. Deletions cut 6 bases from V and 7 bases from J, with 24 bases between. This CDR3 has 16 residues. CDR3 DNA sequence: TGTGCCAGCAGCGCCACCGGGACATCGCCGCCGGGTGGCTACACCTTC. Translating it yields CASSATGTSPPGGYTF.

CDR3 in amino acids: CASSPRDSASNTQYF. The CDR3 nucleotides are TGTGCCAGTAGTCCACGAGACAGCGCCTCAAATACGCAGTATTTT. The chain has TRBV19 and TRBJ2-3; D perhaps matches TRBD1 (5 bases). Between the trimmed V and J ends, which lost 5 bases and 7 bases, there was a span of 19 bases. Germline CDR1 reads LNHDA; CDR2 reads SQIVND (reference sequence). The CDR3 loop spans 15 amino acids.

This rearrangement joins TRBV7-2 to TRBJ2-1; D not certain. The CDR3 totals 14 residues. Looked up from germline, CDR1 is SGHTA and CDR2 is FQGNSA. V was shortened by 5 bases and J by 8 bases, with 16 bases between the two germline ends. CDR3 nucleotides: TGTGCCAGCAGCCCACCGGGTCCATTGGATGAGCAGTTCTTC. The encoded protein is CASSPPGPLDEQFF.

The V call is TRBV5-1, the J call TRBJ2-1; TRBD2 matches 15 bases. There are 19 residues in the CDR3. The V gene's germline CDR1 is SGHRS and CDR2 YFSETQ. Unmatched junction bases numbered 8, after V lost 4 bases and J lost 0 bases. As DNA, the CDR3 is TGCGCCAGCAGCGCCGTCGGGACTAGCGGGGGGAGCTCCTACAATGAGCAGTTCTTC. Protein: CASSAVGTSGGSSYNEQFF.

This clonotype was recorded many times. This sequence joins TRBV5-1 and TRBJ2-7; weak D call: TRBD2 (6 bases). In germline, CDR1 is SGHRS, CDR2 YFSETQ. This CDR3 region has 15 residues. With 0 bases removed from V and 0 bases from J, the gap between germline ends came to 10 bases. CDR3 residues: CASSLVPGGSYEQYV. The CDR3 DNA is TGCGCCAGCAGCTTGGTGCCCGGGGGCTCCTACGAGCAGTACGTC.